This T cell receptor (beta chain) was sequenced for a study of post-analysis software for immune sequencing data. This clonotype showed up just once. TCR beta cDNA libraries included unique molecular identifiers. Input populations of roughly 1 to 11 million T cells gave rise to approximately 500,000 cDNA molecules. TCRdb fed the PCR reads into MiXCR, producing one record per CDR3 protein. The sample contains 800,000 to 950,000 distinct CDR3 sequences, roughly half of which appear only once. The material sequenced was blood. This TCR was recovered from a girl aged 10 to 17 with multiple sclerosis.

The CDR3 nucleotides are TGCAGCGTTGAAAGACTACACGTCGACGAGCAGTACTTC. As protein: CSVERLHVDEQYF. The chain uses TRBV29-1 and TRBJ2-7, with D perhaps TRBD2 (5 bases). The germline V gene has CDR1 SQVTM and CDR2 ANQGSEA. Trimming pared 2 bases from V and 5 bases from J, leaving 13 bases between. CDR3 length equals 13 residues.